This T cell receptor beta chain was sequenced in a study of cytomegalovirus exposure and HLA in healthy donors listed by TCRdb under 2017. Broadly, across the study: The 650 to 750 repertoires of the first cohort and the approximately 130 validation repertoires were produced on the same platform, according to a later analysis. The study aimed to test whether cataloging public T cell receptors could reveal signatures of past pathogen exposure. A separate validation cohort of 100 to 150 different subjects was used in addition to the 666-subject first cohort. To predict cytomegalovirus infection status, the study brought together high-throughput TCR immunosequencing, statistical association of individual TCRs with disease status, and machine learning. General findings and caveats noted by the study authors: Cytomegalovirus status was reported to be diagnosed by the classifier with high specificity and sensitivity in both the original and validation cohorts. A later analysis lacked HLA typing for the validation cohort, so it scored co-occurrence in that cohort across all 120 repertoires. Most TCR sequences were seen in very few donors, while some public TCRs were found in many individuals. In the study, about 150 TCR beta chains were listed as associated with cytomegalovirus. In vitro tests confirmed that three of the cytomegalovirus-associated TCR beta chains recognize cytomegalovirus antigens. Subsequent analysis determined that TCRs grouped into clusters in the first cohort also showed a tendency toward co-occurrence across the approximately 120 validation repertoires, and 85% to 95% of cluster scores exceeded 0. It was suggested by the authors that the approach could potentially be generalized to other disease states and immunological phenotypes.

With regard to this clone: Its recognized antigen is unknown. The input lacks base qualities; no much larger clone sits a single base away.

Libraries were prepared through the immunoSEQ multiplex PCR assay. From the authors' description of their analysis: To diagnose cytomegalovirus status from the catalog of TCR beta chain sequences, a statistical classification framework was built. The clones in this table, taken by TCRdb from immuneACCESS, are in-frame only. Not every clone is retained; where verified, under half of the shortfall comes from an unresolved V gene, and the cause of the rest is unknown. V, J and clone size are those of that table, while D and trimming were read from the DNA. Within this sample are approximately 210,000 clones, with 85% to 90% of them counted one time only. The top ten clonotypes cover over 2.5% of the sample. The CDR3 measures 16 amino acids from cysteine to phenylalanine. Of the read, only the CDR3 DNA is kept; its 48 bases are in frame from base 1. The germline V gene encodes CDR1 MNHEY and CDR2 SMNVEV (reference sequence). At the junction V is shortened by 3 bases and J by 4 bases, with 18 bases in between.

The donors belonged to the validation cohort of over a hundred subjects, which was separate from the roughly 700-subject first cohort. The TCR comes from a woman aged 18-29 years in good health and CMV-seronegative. The sample was PBMCs. The chain is made from TRBV27 and TRBJ1-2; a tentative D match to TRBD1 spans 5 bases. The CDR3 is CASSFDPRAGSYGYTF. In nucleotides, the sequence is TGTGCCAGCAGTTTCGACCCCCGCGCAGGGTCCTATGGCTACACCTTC.